This T cell receptor beta chain was identified in a study of blood T cell repertoires in COVID-19. Study information: PBMCs, B-cell-depleted T cells, or T cells were the source of the cDNA or gDNA that made up the material.

In Seattle, patients joined the study during active infection and were tracked longitudinally. The CDR3 runs to 16 residues. V was clipped by 2 bases and J by 4 bases; unmatched bases: 9. Per germline, CDR1 MNHEY and CDR2 SVGEGT. Original data processing: How many nucleated cells were present was estimated from reference gene primer amplification. Sequencing used immunoSEQ multiplex PCR; TCRdb keeps in-frame clones, though not all of them. The V and J calls and clone size come from that table; D and trimming were worked out from the DNA. The sample consists of fewer than 50,000 clones, 90% to 95% of them appearing once.

J is TRBJ1-1 and V is TRBV6-2 or TRBV6-3, with 8 positions matching TRBD1. This TCR was sampled from a man aged 50 or older with COVID-19, enrolled during active disease. Sequenced input: peripheral blood. The CDR3 sequence: CASSYATGVYGTEAFF. CDR3 sequence (DNA): TGTGCCAGCAGTTACGCGACAGGGGTCTATGGCACTGAAGCTTTCTTT.